This T cell receptor beta chain was identified in a study of radiotherapy plus CTLA-4 blockade in lung cancer. Study details: Objective responses emerged in roughly a sixth of patients, and over 30% attained disease control.

Study results and limitations: Blood TCR clones of tumor origin expanded after radiotherapy plus ipilimumab. How blood T cell clones changed early, along with interferon-beta, reportedly forecast response best.

The CDR3 totals 16 residues. The V gene's germline CDR1 is SGHNT and CDR2 YENEEA. Trimming cost V 4 bases and J 4 bases; bases outside gene matches: 9. Repertoires were generated with immunoSEQ multiplex PCR, while TCRdb's copy carries only in-frame clones and drops some. The sample has 90,000 or so clones, over 80% seen once; the top ten hold 0.75% to 0.95%. About this clone itself: Its antigen is not known.

This clonotype originated in a human donor with non-small cell lung cancer who had stable disease on radiotherapy plus ipilimumab. The material was peripheral blood, obtained from a patient treated with radiotherapy plus ipilimumab. The chain employs TRBV11-3 and TRBJ2-1, with TRBD2 matching over 8 bases. The CDR3 DNA reads TGTGCCAGCAGCTCCTATAGCGGGGCGAAATACAATGAGCAGTTCTTC. Its protein product is CASSSYSGAKYNEQFF.